This record looks at one TCR beta chain sequence and its context. Antigen unknown. This entry belongs to a study of post-analysis software for immune sequencing data. Background on the study: The courses of disease that were included comprised relapsing-remitting, secondary progressive and progressive-relapsing multiple sclerosis. Overall study findings and caveats: The F measure placed samples prepared in the same batch into strongly shared clusters. The five TRBV segments detected at higher frequency in patients than in controls included TRBV5-6, TRBV5-1 and TRBV20-1. Multiple sclerosis patients had significantly lower normalized Chao1 diversity than controls.

The CDR3 covers 15 residues. The germline V gene encodes CDR1 SGHKS and CDR2 YYEKEE (reference sequence). Trimming took off 4 bases at V and 2 bases at J, with 10 bases between the two ends. cDNA libraries for TCR beta contained unique molecular identifiers. The source material, about 0.9 to 11 million T cells, gave rise to 400,000 to 600,000 cDNA molecules. A single record per CDR3 protein comes from TCRdb applying MiXCR to the PCR reads. The sample has 250,000 to 300,000 distinct CDR3 sequences, 35% to 40% seen once. The specimen was blood. The sequence was collected from a girl aged 5 to 17 with multiple sclerosis. This sequence joins TRBV5-5 and TRBJ2-6, with D perhaps TRBD1 (5 bases). Written as DNA, the CDR3 is TGTGCCAGCAGCGTCAGGGTAACTGGGGCCAACGTCCTGACTTTC. The encoded protein is CASSVRVTGANVLTF.